The 26 T cell receptor beta chains presented below share a single source sample, sequenced in a study of Ad26.COV2.S vaccination and SARS-CoV-2 variants (dated by TCRdb to the early 2020s). The treatment or condition label corresponds to: 15 to 20 received Ad26.COV2.S at low or high dose, single or two shots; 5 received placebo; per-sample allocation not given. For vaccine and placebo recipients, repertoires were sequenced using samples collected on day 63 after the first injection. The library was generated by the immunoSEQ multiplex PCR assay. In its TCRdb copy, this immuneACCESS table keeps in-frame sequences only and misses some clones. Where compared with another copy, unresolved V genes explain less than half of these, and the others have no known cause. Here the sample has about 390,000 clones; around nine tenths occur a single time. Clones ranked in the top ten supply under 4% of the sample.

This specimen consisted of peripheral blood, obtained in a trial of Ad26.COV2.S vaccine versus placebo. The receptors were sampled from a person aged 18 to 65 who received the Ad26.COV2.S COVID-19 vaccine or a placebo.

The chain joins TRBV7-2 to TRBJ1-5; possible D gene TRBD1, 6 bases. The CDR3 is 15 residues long. From germline, CDR1 is SGHTA and CDR2 FQGNSA. The germline V and J ends were trimmed by 2 bases and 3 bases, with 11 bases remaining between them. The CDR3 region is CASSLLRTDNQPQHF. The CDR3 DNA sequence: TGTGCCAGCAGCTTACTTCGGACAGACAATCAGCCCCAGCATTTT.

The chain joins TRBV6-5 to TRBJ2-2, with D possibly being TRBD1 or TRBD2 (5 bases each). CDR3 length: 15 amino acids. Trimming shortened V by 6 bases and J by 1 base, and 12 bases separated the two germline ends. CDR1 and CDR2 from the germline V gene are MNHEY and SVGAGI. CDR3 in DNA: TGTGCCAGCAGAACCGGGACGAGGAACACCGGGGAGCTGTTTTTT. This encodes CASRTGTRNTGELFF.

The rearrangement uses TRBV4-1 and TRBJ2-2; TRBD1 might be the D (6 bases). Germline V gives CDR1 MGHRA, CDR2 YSYEKL. V was trimmed by 2 bases and J by 5 bases, leaving 6 bases between them. The CDR3 runs to 13 residues. The CDR3 protein is CASSQTGTGELFF. CDR3 DNA sequence: TGCGCCAGCAGCCAAACAGGGACCGGGGAGCTGTTTTTT.

The chain has TRBV5-8 and TRBJ2-1, with 8 bases identical to TRBD2. The V and J ends lost 6 bases and 6 bases, in that order; junction bases with no gene match: 14. From germline, CDR1 is SGHTS and CDR2 YDEGEE. The CDR3 sequence is 16 residues long. The CDR3 coding sequence is TGTGCCAGCAAGCTCTTAGGTGGGCGGGGGGTCAATGAGCAGTTCTTC. Residues: CASKLLGGRGVNEQFF.

This clone was seen only once. V gene TRBV3-1 (or the pseudogene TRBV3-2) combines with J gene TRBJ2-1; TRBD1 might be the D (6 bases). Trimming took 1 base from V and 2 from J, leaving 12 bases between them. CDR3 length equals 16 residues. Germline values: CDR1 LGHDT, CDR2 YNNKEL (reference sequence). The CDR3 here is CASSQAWGLAYNEQFF. CDR3 DNA sequence: TGTGCCAGCAGCCAAGCGTGGGGGCTAGCCTACAATGAGCAGTTCTTC.

The chain has TRBV18 and TRBJ2-3; TRBD2 aligns across 13 bases. The V gene's germline CDR1 is KGHSH and CDR2 LQKENI. The V and J ends lost 5 bases and 1 base, in that order; junction bases with no gene match: 6. The CDR3 is made up of 17 amino acids. The CDR3 spells CASSTSGGAVGTDTQYF. The CDR3 DNA sequence: TGTGCCAGCTCAACTAGCGGGGGGGCCGTCGGCACAGATACGCAGTATTTT.

Worth noting for this clone: A much larger clone is a single base away; this may be a read error. The chain couples TRBV6-5 to TRBJ1-5; D remains ambiguous. Germline loops: CDR1 MNHEY, CDR2 SVGAGI. The germline V and J ends were trimmed by 6 bases and 3 bases, with 6 bases remaining between them. This CDR3 region has 12 residues. The CDR3 coding sequence is TGTGCCAGCAGCGAGACCAATCAGCCCCAGCATTTT. Translated: CASSETNQPQHF.

CDR3 amino acids: CASSLGGGVGDTQYF. The CDR3 bases are TGTGCCAGCAGCTTAGGCGGGGGGGTAGGAGATACGCAGTATTTT. V usage is TRBV7-2 and J usage is TRBJ2-3, with 9 bases identical to TRBD2. The CDR3 is 15 residues long. Germline CDR1 and CDR2: SGHTA and FQGNSA. The J segment lost 5 bases and the V segment lost 1 base, leaving 4 bases of the junction unmatched.

The chain recombines TRBV13 with TRBJ1-2, with a tentative D call TRBD1 (5 bases). CDR1 and CDR2 (germline): PRHDT, FYEKMQ (reference sequence). The CDR3 consists of 13 residues. V was cut by 4 bases and J by 8 bases, with 14 bases left in between. CDR3 DNA sequence: TGTGCCAGCAGCTCGTCGGGGGTTTGGGGCTACACCTTC. This gives the protein CASSSSGVWGYTF.

This chain joins TRBV21-1 and TRBJ2-7. TRBV21-1 represents a pseudogene. This CDR3 contains 15 residues. The CDR3 DNA reads TGTGCCAGCAGCAAAGGGACGGAGAGCTCCTACGAGCAGTACTTC. Its protein is CASSKGTESSYEQYF.

This chain connects TRBV7-6 to TRBJ2-2; 9 positions agree with TRBD2. The CDR3 has 16 amino acids. V was pared by 10 bases and J by 2 bases, with 11 bases of the junction left unmatched. Germline lookup yields CDR1 SGHVS and CDR2 FNYEAQ. CDR3 sequence: CATGWVAGANTGELFF. The CDR3 DNA is TGTGCCACGGGATGGGTAGCGGGGGCCAACACCGGGGAGCTGTTTTTT.

The chain has TRBV27 and TRBJ2-2; 11 bases fit TRBD2. Germline V lookup: CDR1 MNHEY, CDR2 SMNVEV (reference sequence). The CDR3 consists of 16 residues. The V and J ends lost 6 bases and 5 bases, in that order; junction bases with no gene match: 8. The CDR3 region has the DNA TGTGCCAGCAGGCTGCTAGCGGGGGGTGAGACCGGGGAGCTGTTTTTT. Translated, it gives CASRLLAGGETGELFF.

The chain uses TRBV4-3 and TRBJ1-1, with 7 bases aligning to TRBD1. The CDR3 runs 15 residues. V shed 0 bases, J shed 4 bases, and the junction held 5 bases outside the gene matches. From germline, CDR1 is LGHNA and CDR2 YSLEER. CDR3 in amino acids: CASSQEYPGGTEAFF. DNA of the CDR3: TGCGCCAGCAGCCAAGAGTACCCAGGGGGCACTGAAGCTTTCTTT.

The rearrangement links TRBV6-1 to TRBJ2-7, with D possibly TRBD2 on 6 matching bases. CDR1 MNHNS and CDR2 SASEGT come from the germline V gene. Between the trimmed V and J ends, which lost 1 base and 5 bases, there was a span of 15 bases. The CDR3 runs to 15 residues. CDR3 DNA: TGTGCCAGCAGTGAAGTAGGAACGGAGGGTCACGAGCAGTACTTC. Translating gives CASSEVGTEGHEQYF.

The rearrangement links TRBV5-1 to TRBJ1-1; the D is unclear. V shed 4 bases and J shed 5 bases, with 12 bases lying between them. Germline loops: CDR1 SGHRS, CDR2 YFSETQ. This CDR3 comprises 13 residues. Here the CDR3 DNA reads TGCGCCAGCAGCCCACGGGGAAGGACTGAAGCTTTCTTT. As protein: CASSPRGRTEAFF.

In the case of this clone: The same CDR3 is also encoded by other DNA sequences in this sample. The V gene is TRBV5-1, the J gene TRBJ1-1; no reliable D call. V lost 0 bases, J lost 1 base, and 4 bases lay in between. CDR3 length equals 13 residues. Germline V CDR1 and CDR2: SGHRS, YFSETQ. CDR3 sequence (DNA): TGCGCCAGCAGCTTGGAGGGGAACACTGAAGCTTTCTTT. As protein: CASSLEGNTEAFF.

This clone was recorded a few times. This sequence joins TRBV4-1 and TRBJ1-5, with D uncertain. In germline, CDR1 is MGHRA, CDR2 YSYEKL. V lost 0 bases, J lost 4 bases, and 7 bases lay in between. The CDR3 has 14 amino acids. The CDR3 loop is CASSQDGPNQPQHF. The CDR3 DNA reads TGCGCCAGCAGCCAAGATGGGCCGAATCAGCCCCAGCATTTT.

The chain carries TRBV5-1 and TRBJ2-3; the match to TRBD2 covers 7 bases. The CDR3 extends over 16 amino acids. The germline gives CDR1 SGHRS, CDR2 YFSETQ. V shed 3 bases and J 3 bases; nucleotides not matched to a gene: 10. The CDR3 is CASSSTAGGRTDTQYF. CDR3 nucleotides: TGCGCCAGCAGCTCCACCGCCGGCGGGAGAACAGATACGCAGTATTTT.

The V call is TRBV11-2, the J call TRBJ1-1; TRBD1 might be the D (5 bases). Trimming cost V 3 bases and J 4 bases, with 12 bases left between them. The CDR3 covers 14 residues. Looked up from germline, CDR1 is SGHAT and CDR2 is FQNNGV. The CDR3 region is CASSFGGGLTEAFF. The CDR3 coding sequence is TGTGCCAGCAGCTTTGGGGGGGGACTCACTGAAGCTTTCTTT. Full variable domain (rest looked up from reference TRBV11-2 and TRBJ1-1): EAGVAQSPRYKIIEKRQSVAFWCNPISGHATLYWYQQILGQGPKLLIQFQNNGVVDDSQLPKDRFSAERLKGVDSTLKIQPAKLEDSAVYLCASSFGGGLTEAFFGQGTRLTVV.

The genes are TRBV19 and TRBJ2-7; D possibly corresponds to TRBD1 (7 bases). Germline V gene lookup returns CDR1 LNHDA and CDR2 SQIVND (reference sequence). The ends were cut back, 7 bases at V and 3 bases at J, with 13 bases in the middle. The CDR3 extends over 13 amino acids. CDR3 amino acids: CASTPGDSYEQYF. Here the CDR3 DNA reads TGTGCCAGTACCCCGGGGGACAGCTACGAGCAGTACTTC.

The chain couples TRBV3-1 (or the pseudogene TRBV3-2) to TRBJ2-1, with 7 bases matching TRBD2. This CDR3 comprises 16 residues. V lost 4 bases and J lost 4; bases outside the gene matches: 10. Germline V gene sequence: CDR1 LGHDT, CDR2 YNNKEL (reference sequence). CDR3 DNA sequence: TGTGCCAGCAGCCCTCAGGGAGCGGGGACTTACAATGAGCAGTTCTTC. It codes for CASSPQGAGTYNEQFF.

The chain couples TRBV2 to TRBJ1-4, with TRBD1 as a possible D gene (6 bases). Trimming removed 5 bases at V and 4 bases at J, with 14 bases between. The CDR3 runs 15 residues. Germline loops: CDR1 SNHLY, CDR2 FYNNEI. The CDR3 region has the DNA TGTGCCAGCAGTTCCCCGGACAGCTTTAATGAAAAACTGTTTTTT. Its protein product is CASSSPDSFNEKLFF.

The chain links TRBV5-6 to TRBJ1-2; D is unclear. The CDR3 is 13 residues long. V lost 1 base and J lost 8, with 12 bases in between. Per germline, CDR1 SGHDT and CDR2 YYEEEE. The CDR3 sequence: CASSLREIGGYTF. In DNA form, the CDR3 reads TGTGCCAGCAGCTTGCGGGAGATAGGGGGCTACACCTTC.

The chain uses TRBV7-2 and TRBJ1-1, with 9 bases identical to TRBD1. The CDR3 has 16 amino acids. CDR1 and CDR2 from the germline V gene are SGHTA and FQGNSA. The trim removed 5 bases at V and 4 bases at J, leaving 11 bases unmatched. CDR3 DNA: TGTGCCAGCAGCCCACAGGGGGCGAGGGTGGCCACTGAAGCTTTCTTT. Protein: CASSPQGARVATEAFF.

The chain has TRBV7-2 and TRBJ2-2; TRBD2 might be the D (5 bases). The germline V gene encodes CDR1 SGHTA and CDR2 FQGNSA. This CDR3 is built from 14 residues. V lost 1 base and J lost 6, with 9 bases in between. CDR3 in amino acids: CASSLDPGAGELFF. In DNA form, the CDR3 reads TGTGCCAGCAGCTTAGATCCCGGGGCCGGGGAGCTGTTTTTT.

This chain links TRBV4-1 with TRBJ1-2, with D uncertain. V was shortened by 1 base and J by 1 base, with 16 bases between the two germline ends. This CDR3 spans 17 amino acids. Germline V lookup: CDR1 MGHRA, CDR2 YSYEKL. This chain's CDR3 is CASSQGPAGPRNYGYTF. DNA of the CDR3: TGCGCCAGCAGCCAAGGCCCAGCGGGCCCGCGTAACTATGGCTACACCTTC.